These T cell receptor beta chains were read from a single sample in a study of metastatic and nonmetastatic thyroid tumors. TCRdb reprocessed the PCR reads using MiXCR. The data contain thousands of clones, under 30% of them singletons. The sequenced sample consisted of tumor tissue. Receptor source: a female donor with papillary thyroid cancer or a benign thyroid nodule (not recorded which). Some clones in this sample may be carry-over from other donors' samples. CDR3s include the opening cysteine and the closing phenylalanine or tryptophan. Each record gives: J gene, clone size, V gene, D gene, CDR3 protein, CDR3 DNA. The D gene is left open where the match is weak. Only part of the rows carry a size: once, few, many, or a class if the clone is expanded.

j_call: TRBJ2-7
clone_size: few
v_call: TRBV12-3/TRBV12-4
d_call: -
cdr3_aa: CASSHQNLFYEQYF
cdr3_nt: TGTGCCAGCAGTCACCAGAACCTTTTCTACGAGCAGTACTTC

j_call: TRBJ2-5
clone_size: -
v_call: TRBV30
d_call: -
cdr3_aa: CAWSLTRKETQYF
cdr3_nt: TGTGCCTGGAGTTTGACTAGAAAAGAGACCCAGTACTTC

j_call: TRBJ2-3
clone_size: medium-sized
v_call: TRBV27
d_call: TRBD2
cdr3_aa: CASSLAGAGRSTDTQYF
cdr3_nt: TGTGCCAGCAGTTTAGCGGGAGCGGGCCGAAGCACAGATACGCAGTATTTT

j_call: TRBJ1-6
clone_size: medium-sized
v_call: TRBV30
d_call: -
cdr3_aa: CAAKRGGMNSPLHF
cdr3_nt: TGTGCCGCCAAAAGGGGGGGGATGAATTCACCCCTCCACTTT

j_call: TRBJ2-7
clone_size: few
v_call: TRBV28
d_call: -
cdr3_aa: CASSTPGKWEYF
cdr3_nt: TGTGCCAGCAGCACCCCGGGGAAGTGGGAGTACTTC

j_call: TRBJ1-1
clone_size: -
v_call: TRBV27
d_call: -
cdr3_aa: CASSGGANTEAFF
cdr3_nt: TGTGCCAGCAGTGGGGGGGCAAACACTGAAGCTTTCTTT

j_call: TRBJ2-7
clone_size: medium-sized
v_call: TRBV2
d_call: -
cdr3_aa: CASSETGLGYEQYF
cdr3_nt: TGTGCCAGCAGTGAAACAGGGTTGGGCTACGAGCAGTACTTC

j_call: TRBJ2-1
clone_size: medium-sized
v_call: TRBV4-2
d_call: TRBD1
cdr3_aa: CASSPRDRRSRGQFF
cdr3_nt: TGTGCCAGCAGCCCCCGGGACAGGAGGTCCCGCGGGCAGTTCTTC

j_call: TRBJ1-6
clone_size: -
v_call: TRBV12-3/TRBV12-4
d_call: -
cdr3_aa: CASRLVAHNSPLHF
cdr3_nt: TGTGCCAGCAGGCTGGTGGCCCATAATTCACCCCTCCACTTT

j_call: TRBJ2-1
clone_size: many
v_call: TRBV10-3
d_call: -
cdr3_aa: CAISGTLQASNEQFF
cdr3_nt: TGTGCCATCAGTGGGACGCTTCAGGCTTCCAATGAGCAGTTCTTC

j_call: TRBJ2-1
clone_size: -
v_call: TRBV7-2
d_call: -
cdr3_aa: CASIPSGGGVQFF
cdr3_nt: TGTGCCAGCATCCCCTCTGGAGGCGGAGTGCAGTTCTTC

j_call: TRBJ1-3
clone_size: many
v_call: TRBV6-1
d_call: -
cdr3_aa: CASSFRDNPGNTIYF
cdr3_nt: TGTGCCAGCAGTTTCCGGGACAACCCGGGAAACACCATATATTTT

j_call: TRBJ2-7
clone_size: many
v_call: TRBV20-1
d_call: TRBD2
cdr3_aa: CSVSGNSYEQYF
cdr3_nt: TGCAGCGTTAGCGGGAACTCCTACGAGCAGTACTTC

j_call: TRBJ2-5
clone_size: many
v_call: TRBV4-2
d_call: -
cdr3_aa: CASSQEETQYF
cdr3_nt: TGTGCCAGCAGCCAAGAAGAGACCCAGTACTTC

j_call: TRBJ2-1
clone_size: -
v_call: TRBV15
d_call: -
cdr3_aa: CATSRRSGSSDEQFF
cdr3_nt: TGTGCCACCAGCAGACGGAGCGGATCCTCTGATGAGCAGTTCTTC

j_call: TRBJ2-7
clone_size: -
v_call: TRBV3-1
d_call: TRBD1
cdr3_aa: CASSHTGGVSYEQYF
cdr3_nt: TGTGCCAGCAGCCATACAGGGGGCGTTTCCTACGAGCAGTACTTC

j_call: TRBJ2-1
clone_size: few
v_call: TRBV6-5
d_call: TRBD1
cdr3_aa: CASSNTGDNNEQFF
cdr3_nt: TGTGCCAGCAGTAACACAGGGGATAACAATGAGCAGTTCTTC

j_call: TRBJ2-7
clone_size: -
v_call: TRBV7-9
d_call: -
cdr3_aa: CASTAGGGVYEQYF
cdr3_nt: TGTGCCAGCACCGCCGGGGGAGGTGTCTACGAGCAGTACTTC

j_call: TRBJ2-7
clone_size: few
v_call: TRBV6-2/TRBV6-3
d_call: -
cdr3_aa: CASSRGNSYEQYF
cdr3_nt: TGTGCCAGCAGCCGCGGGAACTCCTACGAGCAGTACTTC

j_call: TRBJ2-3
clone_size: many
v_call: TRBV2
d_call: -
cdr3_aa: CASSTDSTDTQYF
cdr3_nt: TGTGCCAGCAGTACTGACAGTACAGATACGCAGTATTTT

j_call: TRBJ1-5
clone_size: many
v_call: TRBV19
d_call: -
cdr3_aa: CASSRAGSGQPQHF
cdr3_nt: TGTGCCAGTAGTCGGGCAGGCTCGGGTCAGCCCCAGCATTTT

j_call: TRBJ1-2
clone_size: -
v_call: TRBV6-2/TRBV6-3
d_call: -
cdr3_aa: CGSIYLGGRRGYTF
cdr3_nt: TGTGGCAGCATCTACCTGGGGGGGCGGCGAGGCTACACCTTC

j_call: TRBJ2-3
clone_size: -
v_call: TRBV5-1
d_call: -
cdr3_aa: CASSAYSTDTQYF
cdr3_nt: TGCGCCAGCAGCGCATACTCCACAGATACGCAGTATTTT

j_call: TRBJ2-5
clone_size: -
v_call: TRBV28
d_call: -
cdr3_aa: CASSLEEGAGETQYF
cdr3_nt: TGTGCCAGCAGTTTAGAGGAGGGGGCGGGGGAGACCCAGTACTTC

j_call: TRBJ2-1
clone_size: -
v_call: TRBV7-8
d_call: -
cdr3_aa: CASSYIGYNEHFF
cdr3_nt: TGTGCCAGCAGCTACATAGGGTACAATGAGCATTTCTTC

j_call: TRBJ2-6
clone_size: -
v_call: TRBV6-5
d_call: -
cdr3_aa: CARSYRGAGANVMTF
cdr3_nt: TGTGCCAGAAGTTACCGGGGGGCTGGGGCCAACGTCATGACTTTC

j_call: TRBJ2-7
clone_size: medium-sized
v_call: TRBV6-5
d_call: -
cdr3_aa: CASSYDLERSRYEQYF
cdr3_nt: TGTGCCAGCAGTTACGATCTCGAGCGGAGCCGGTACGAGCAGTACTTC

j_call: TRBJ2-2
clone_size: few
v_call: TRBV27
d_call: -
cdr3_aa: CASTGLWHPTGELFF
cdr3_nt: TGTGCCAGCACGGGTCTGTGGCACCCCACCGGGGAGCTTTTTTTT

j_call: TRBJ2-7
clone_size: once
v_call: TRBV11-3
d_call: -
cdr3_aa: CASSLGKYEQYF
cdr3_nt: TGTGCCAGCAGCTTAGGGAAATACGAGCAGTACTTC

j_call: TRBJ2-3
clone_size: medium-sized
v_call: TRBV15
d_call: TRBD1
cdr3_aa: CATRGDRGVTDTQYF
cdr3_nt: TGTGCCACCAGGGGGGACAGGGGTGTTACAGATACGCAGTATTTT

j_call: TRBJ1-2
clone_size: -
v_call: TRBV19
d_call: -
cdr3_aa: CASSVGIGYTF
cdr3_nt: TGTGCCAGTAGCGTAGGAATTGGCTACACCTTC

j_call: TRBJ2-1
clone_size: -
v_call: TRBV28
d_call: -
cdr3_aa: CASSLASNEQFF
cdr3_nt: TGTGCCAGCAGCCTTGCCAGCAATGAGCAGTTCTTC

j_call: TRBJ1-1
clone_size: -
v_call: TRBV25-1
d_call: -
cdr3_aa: CASNRSLNTEAFF
cdr3_nt: TGTGCCAGTAACAGGTCCCTTAACACTGAAGCTTTCTTT

j_call: TRBJ2-5
clone_size: many
v_call: TRBV27
d_call: -
cdr3_aa: CASREIGLHQETQYF
cdr3_nt: TGTGCCAGCAGGGAGATAGGGCTGCACCAAGAGACCCAGTACTTC

j_call: TRBJ2-3
clone_size: medium-sized
v_call: TRBV20-1
d_call: -
cdr3_aa: CSARDSFRDHTDTQYF
cdr3_nt: TGCAGTGCTAGAGATAGCTTCCGGGACCACACAGATACGCAGTATTTT

j_call: TRBJ1-2
clone_size: medium-sized
v_call: TRBV4-2
d_call: -
cdr3_aa: CASSRRDGGRDGYTF
cdr3_nt: TGTGCCAGCAGCCGAAGGGACGGAGGTCGCGATGGCTACACCTTC

j_call: TRBJ1-2
clone_size: -
v_call: TRBV3-1
d_call: -
cdr3_aa: CASSQATAGYTF
cdr3_nt: TGTGCCAGCAGCCAAGCGACAGCTGGCTACACCTTC

j_call: TRBJ2-1
clone_size: medium-sized
v_call: TRBV11-3
d_call: TRBD1
cdr3_aa: CASSPYRGLYNEQFF
cdr3_nt: TGTGCCAGCAGCCCCTACAGGGGGCTTTACAATGAGCAGTTCTTC

j_call: TRBJ1-2
clone_size: few
v_call: TRBV28
d_call: -
cdr3_aa: CASRQTYGYTF
cdr3_nt: TGTGCCAGCCGACAGACCTATGGCTACACCTTC

j_call: TRBJ2-7
clone_size: -
v_call: TRBV30
d_call: -
cdr3_aa: CAWSPTSFEQYF
cdr3_nt: TGTGCCTGGAGTCCGACTAGTTTCGAGCAGTACTTC

j_call: TRBJ2-1
clone_size: few
v_call: TRBV6-2/TRBV6-3
d_call: -
cdr3_aa: CASRILAGGQNNEQFF
cdr3_nt: TGTGCCAGCAGAATACTAGCCGGAGGACAAAACAATGAGCAGTTCTTC

j_call: TRBJ2-2
clone_size: -
v_call: TRBV18
d_call: -
cdr3_aa: CASSPVAGAETTGELFF
cdr3_nt: TGTGCCAGCTCACCCGTGGCAGGGGCCGAAACCACCGGGGAGCTGTTTTTT

j_call: TRBJ2-7
clone_size: -
v_call: TRBV20-1
d_call: -
cdr3_aa: CSARESGTYEQYF
cdr3_nt: TGCAGTGCTAGAGAATCGGGTACCTACGAGCAGTACTTC

j_call: TRBJ1-3
clone_size: medium-sized
v_call: TRBV20-1
d_call: TRBD1
cdr3_aa: CSARGTGESTLGNTIYF
cdr3_nt: TGCAGTGCTAGGGGGACAGGGGAATCGACTCTTGGAAACACCATATATTTT

j_call: TRBJ2-3
clone_size: -
v_call: TRBV9
d_call: -
cdr3_aa: CAISVYSWVTDTQYF
cdr3_nt: TGTGCCATCAGCGTGTATAGCTGGGTCACAGATACGCAGTATTTT

j_call: TRBJ2-1
clone_size: once
v_call: TRBV5-1
d_call: -
cdr3_aa: CASSLSGYSYNEQFF
cdr3_nt: TGCGCCAGCAGCCTAAGCGGATACTCCTACAATGAGCAGTTCTTC

j_call: TRBJ1-2
clone_size: many
v_call: TRBV11-2
d_call: TRBD1
cdr3_aa: CASSYRQGEGRPGYTF
cdr3_nt: TGTGCCAGCAGCTACCGACAGGGGGAAGGCCGACCGGGCTACACCTTC

j_call: TRBJ1-2
clone_size: -
v_call: TRBV20-1
d_call: -
cdr3_aa: CSARRPRGDGYTF
cdr3_nt: TGCAGTGCTAGAAGACCAAGGGGGGATGGCTACACCTTC

j_call: TRBJ2-3
clone_size: -
v_call: TRBV19
d_call: -
cdr3_aa: CASSNQGGSTDTQYF
cdr3_nt: TGTGCCAGTAGTAATCAGGGGGGGTCCACAGATACGCAGTATTTT

j_call: TRBJ1-1
clone_size: few
v_call: TRBV7-1
d_call: TRBD1
cdr3_aa: CASSSRRDRVVFGIQNTEAFF
cdr3_nt: TGTGCCAGCAGCTCGAGACGGGACAGGGTTGTGTTCGGGATCCAGAACACTGAAGCTTTCTTT

j_call: TRBJ2-2
clone_size: medium-sized
v_call: TRBV27
d_call: TRBD2
cdr3_aa: CASRLAGGMNTGELFF
cdr3_nt: TGTGCCAGCAGGCTAGCGGGAGGGATGAACACCGGGGAGCTGTTTTTT

j_call: TRBJ1-5
clone_size: -
v_call: TRBV6-1
d_call: TRBD1
cdr3_aa: CASLGDRGYTQHF
cdr3_nt: TGTGCCAGCCTCGGGGACAGAGGATATACGCAGCATTTT

j_call: TRBJ2-1
clone_size: medium-sized
v_call: TRBV27
d_call: TRBD2
cdr3_aa: CASKRLAGANEQFF
cdr3_nt: TGTGCCAGCAAGAGACTAGCGGGAGCCAATGAGCAGTTCTTC

j_call: TRBJ1-5
clone_size: many
v_call: TRBV18
d_call: -
cdr3_aa: CASSPGFDQPQHF
cdr3_nt: TGTGCCAGCTCACCGGGGTTCGATCAGCCCCAGCATTTT

j_call: TRBJ1-3
clone_size: once
v_call: TRBV19
d_call: -
cdr3_aa: CASSIYFSNSQSGDTIYF
cdr3_nt: TGTGCCAGTAGTATATACTTTTCGAACAGTCAATCCGGGGACACCATATATTTT